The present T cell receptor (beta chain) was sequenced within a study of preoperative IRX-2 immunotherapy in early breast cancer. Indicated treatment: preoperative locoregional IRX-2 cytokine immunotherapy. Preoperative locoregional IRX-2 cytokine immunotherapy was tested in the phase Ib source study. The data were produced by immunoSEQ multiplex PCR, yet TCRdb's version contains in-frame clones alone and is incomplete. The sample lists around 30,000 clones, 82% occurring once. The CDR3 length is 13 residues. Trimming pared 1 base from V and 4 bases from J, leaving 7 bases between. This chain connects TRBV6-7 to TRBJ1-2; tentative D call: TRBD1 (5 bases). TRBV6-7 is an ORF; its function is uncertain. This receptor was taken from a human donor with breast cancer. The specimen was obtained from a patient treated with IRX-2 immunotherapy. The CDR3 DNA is TGTGCCAGCAGTTACTTGGGGCCCTATGGCTACACCTTC. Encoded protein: CASSYLGPYGYTF.